A selection of T cell receptor beta chains follows, all from one sample in a study of T cell repertoires in cytomegalovirus infection. TCRdb re-called the reads through MiXCR, storing one row per CDR3 protein. The sample contains more than 300,000 distinct CDR3 sequences, roughly 36% of which appear only once. Their target antigens are unknown. Sequenced material: cultured PBMCs, taken from culture after CMV antigen stimulation. These receptors were collected from a human donor in good health (CMV status not recorded). Some clones in this sample may be carry-over from other donors' samples. The CDR3 runs from the conserved cysteine through the conserved F or W.

v_call: TRBV20-1; j_call: TRBJ2-1; cdr3_aa: CSAHRLAGLYNEQFF
v_call: TRBV28; j_call: TRBJ1-1; cdr3_aa: CASSSLMGDTEAFF
v_call: TRBV27; j_call: TRBJ2-4; cdr3_aa: CASSPIDKNIQYF
v_call: TRBV6-1; j_call: TRBJ2-3; cdr3_aa: CASSSEGWSPTDTQYF
v_call: TRBV7-9; j_call: TRBJ1-1; cdr3_aa: CASSLTTYNTEAFF
v_call: TRBV20-1; j_call: TRBJ1-5; cdr3_aa: CSAATEGPGANQPQHF
v_call: TRBV7-9; j_call: TRBJ1-2; cdr3_aa: CASSLSRLGYGYTF
v_call: TRBV28; j_call: TRBJ2-7; cdr3_aa: CASSFIGTGLSEQYF
v_call: TRBV7-8; j_call: TRBJ1-6; cdr3_aa: CASSLTPPHGFSPLHF
v_call: TRBV7-6; j_call: TRBJ2-6; cdr3_aa: CASSLDRGSGANVLTF
v_call: TRBV19; j_call: TRBJ2-3; cdr3_aa: CASSPRSGSPDTQYF
v_call: TRBV6-5; j_call: TRBJ2-5; cdr3_aa: CASSYSGLAGIQETQYF
v_call: TRBV19; j_call: TRBJ1-5; cdr3_aa: CASSIDIGTTSTQHF
v_call: TRBV27; j_call: TRBJ2-7; cdr3_aa: CASSLLIDGYEQYF
v_call: TRBV6-2/TRBV6-3; j_call: TRBJ2-7; cdr3_aa: CASRPLAGVQFYEQYF
v_call: TRBV4-3; j_call: TRBJ1-1; cdr3_aa: CASSQGTAGNTEAFF